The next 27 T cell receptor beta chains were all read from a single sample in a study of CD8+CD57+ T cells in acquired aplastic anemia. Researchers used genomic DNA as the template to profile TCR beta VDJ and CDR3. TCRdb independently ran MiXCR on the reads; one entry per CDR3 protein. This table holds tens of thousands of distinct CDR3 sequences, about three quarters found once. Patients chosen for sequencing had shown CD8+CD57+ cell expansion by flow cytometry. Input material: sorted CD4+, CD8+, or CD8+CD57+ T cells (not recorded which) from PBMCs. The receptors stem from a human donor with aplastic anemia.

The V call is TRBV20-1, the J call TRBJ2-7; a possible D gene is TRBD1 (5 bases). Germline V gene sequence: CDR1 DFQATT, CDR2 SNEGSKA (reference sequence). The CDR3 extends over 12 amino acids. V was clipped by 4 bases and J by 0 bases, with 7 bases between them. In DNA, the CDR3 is TGCAGTGCTATGACAGACTCCTACGAGCAGTACTTC. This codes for CSAMTDSYEQYF.

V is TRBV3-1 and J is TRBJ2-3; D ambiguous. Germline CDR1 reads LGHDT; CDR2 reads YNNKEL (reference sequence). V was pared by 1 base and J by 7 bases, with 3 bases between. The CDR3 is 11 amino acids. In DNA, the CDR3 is TGTGCCAGCAGCCAAGTACATACGCAGTATTTT. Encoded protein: CASSQVHTQYF.

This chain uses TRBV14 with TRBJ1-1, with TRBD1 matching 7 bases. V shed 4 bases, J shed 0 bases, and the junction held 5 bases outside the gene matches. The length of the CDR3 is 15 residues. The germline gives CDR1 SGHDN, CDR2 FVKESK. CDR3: CASSPPTGMNTEAFF. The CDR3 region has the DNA TGTGCCAGCAGCCCTCCGACAGGGATGAACACTGAAGCTTTCTTT.

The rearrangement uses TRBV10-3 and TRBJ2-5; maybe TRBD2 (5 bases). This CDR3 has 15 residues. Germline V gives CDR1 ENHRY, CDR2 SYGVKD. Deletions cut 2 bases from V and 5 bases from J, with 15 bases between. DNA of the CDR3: TGTGCCATCAGTGAGCCCGACCAGGCGGGTGAGACCCAGTACTTC. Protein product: CAISEPDQAGETQYF.

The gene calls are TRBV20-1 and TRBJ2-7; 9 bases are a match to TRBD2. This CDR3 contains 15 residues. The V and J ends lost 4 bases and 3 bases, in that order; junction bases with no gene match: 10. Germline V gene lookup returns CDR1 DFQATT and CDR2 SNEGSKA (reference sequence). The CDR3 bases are TGCAGTGCTACTGGGCTAGCGGGATGGGTCTACGAGCAGTACTTC. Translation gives CSATGLAGWVYEQYF.

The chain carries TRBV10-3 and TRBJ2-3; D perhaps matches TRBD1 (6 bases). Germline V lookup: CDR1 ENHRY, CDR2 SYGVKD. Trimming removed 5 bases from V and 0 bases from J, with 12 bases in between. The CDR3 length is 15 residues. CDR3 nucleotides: TGTGCCATCAGTCCCGGGACACCGAGCACAGATACGCAGTATTTT. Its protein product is CAISPGTPSTDTQYF.

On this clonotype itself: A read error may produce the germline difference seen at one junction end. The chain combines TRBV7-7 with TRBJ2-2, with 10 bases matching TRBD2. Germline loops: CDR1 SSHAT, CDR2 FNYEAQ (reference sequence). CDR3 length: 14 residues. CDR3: CASSLGTSAGELFF. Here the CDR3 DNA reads TGTGCTAGCAGCCTCGGGACTAGCGCCGGGGAGCTGTTTTTT.

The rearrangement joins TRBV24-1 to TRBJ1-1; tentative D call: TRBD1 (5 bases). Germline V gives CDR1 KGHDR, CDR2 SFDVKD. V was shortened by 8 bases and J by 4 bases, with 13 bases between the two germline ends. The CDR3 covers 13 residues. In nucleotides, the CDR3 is TGTGCCACCACAGAGGGGATTTTCACTGAAGCTTTCTTT. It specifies CATTEGIFTEAFF.

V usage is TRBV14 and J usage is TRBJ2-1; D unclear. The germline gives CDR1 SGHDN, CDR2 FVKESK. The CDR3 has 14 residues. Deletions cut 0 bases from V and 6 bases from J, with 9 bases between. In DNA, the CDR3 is TGTGCCAGCAGCCAAGATCGGGTAGTCAATGAGCAGTTCTTC. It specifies CASSQDRVVNEQFF.

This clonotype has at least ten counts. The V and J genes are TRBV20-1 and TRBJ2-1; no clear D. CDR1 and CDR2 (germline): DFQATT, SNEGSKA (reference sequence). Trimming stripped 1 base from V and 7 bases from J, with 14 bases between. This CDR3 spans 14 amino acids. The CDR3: CSARVPGPGNEQFF. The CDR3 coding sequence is TGCAGTGCTAGAGTTCCAGGCCCTGGGAATGAGCAGTTCTTC.

In DNA, the CDR3 is TGTGCCAGCAGCCCGCTGGACAGCTACGAGCAGTACTTC. It codes for CASSPLDSYEQYF. V usage is TRBV7-9 and J usage is TRBJ2-7; D perhaps matches TRBD1 (6 bases). The CDR3 extends over 13 amino acids. CDR1 is SEHNR, CDR2 FQNEAQ, per germline (reference sequence). The ends were cut back, 5 bases at V and 3 bases at J, with 11 bases in the middle. The whole variable domain, remainder taken from reference TRBV7-9 and TRBJ2-7, is DTGVSQNPRHKITKRGQNVTFRCDPISEHNRLYWYRQTLGQGPEFLTYFQNEAQLEKSRLLSDRFSAERPKGSFSTLEIQRTEQGDSAMYLCASSPLDSYEQYFGPGTRLTVT.

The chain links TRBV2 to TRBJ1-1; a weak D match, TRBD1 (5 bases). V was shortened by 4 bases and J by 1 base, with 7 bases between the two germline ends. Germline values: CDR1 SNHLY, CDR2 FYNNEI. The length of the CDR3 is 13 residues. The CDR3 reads CASSGDWNTEAFF. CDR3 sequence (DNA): TGTGCCAGCAGTGGGGACTGGAACACTGAAGCTTTCTTT.

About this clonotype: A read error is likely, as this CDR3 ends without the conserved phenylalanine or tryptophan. For the CDR3, the DNA is TGCAGTGCTTACGGGACACGCTCCTACGAGCAGTACCTC. This gives the protein CSAYGTRSYEQYL. The gene calls are TRBV20-1 and TRBJ2-7, with D possibly being TRBD1 (6 bases). Trimming took 5 bases from V and 0 from J, leaving 11 bases between them. Per the germline V gene, CDR1 is DFQATT and CDR2 is SNEGSKA (reference sequence). There are 13 residues in the CDR3.

The CDR3 region has the DNA TGTGCCATCAGCCAACTAGCGGAGGGGGAGACCCAGTACTTC. Translated: CAISQLAEGETQYF. This sequence joins TRBV6-1 and TRBJ2-5; TRBD2 matches 8 bases. CDR3 length: 14 amino acids. From germline, CDR1 is MNHNS and CDR2 SASEGT. Germline trimming cut 10 bases from V and 5 bases from J; bases unmatched to any gene: 12.

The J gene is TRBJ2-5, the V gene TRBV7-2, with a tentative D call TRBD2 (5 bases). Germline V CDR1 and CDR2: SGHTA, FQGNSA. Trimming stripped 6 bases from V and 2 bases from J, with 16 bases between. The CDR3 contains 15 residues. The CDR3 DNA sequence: TGTGCCAGCAGTCCAGCCGGGAACAGTCAAGAGACCCAGTACTTC. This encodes CASSPAGNSQETQYF.

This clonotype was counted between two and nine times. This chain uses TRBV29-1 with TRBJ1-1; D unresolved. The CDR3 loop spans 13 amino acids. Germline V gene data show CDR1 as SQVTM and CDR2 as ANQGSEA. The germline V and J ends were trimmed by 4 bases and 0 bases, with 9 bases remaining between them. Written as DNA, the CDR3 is TGCAGCGTTGTTCAAATCATGAACACTGAAGCTTTCTTT. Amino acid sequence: CSVVQIMNTEAFF.

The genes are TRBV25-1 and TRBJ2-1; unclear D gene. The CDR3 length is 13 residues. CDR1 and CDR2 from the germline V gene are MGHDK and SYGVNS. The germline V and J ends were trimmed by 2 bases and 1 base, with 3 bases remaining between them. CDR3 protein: CASSEQSYNEQFF. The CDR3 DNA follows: TGTGCCAGCAGTGAACAATCCTACAATGAGCAGTTCTTC.

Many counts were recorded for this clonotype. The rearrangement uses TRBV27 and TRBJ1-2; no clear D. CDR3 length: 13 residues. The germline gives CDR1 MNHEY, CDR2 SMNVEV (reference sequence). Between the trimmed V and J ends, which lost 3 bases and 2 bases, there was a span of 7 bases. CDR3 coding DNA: TGTGCCAGCAGTTTCGGAAACAACTATGGCTACACCTTC. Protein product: CASSFGNNYGYTF.

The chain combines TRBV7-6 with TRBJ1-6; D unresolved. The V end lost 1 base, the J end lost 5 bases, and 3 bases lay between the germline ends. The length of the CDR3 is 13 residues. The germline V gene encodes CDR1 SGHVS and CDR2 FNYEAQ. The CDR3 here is CASSLGDNSPLHF. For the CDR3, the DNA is TGTGCCAGCAGCTTAGGTGATAATTCACCCCTCCACTTT.

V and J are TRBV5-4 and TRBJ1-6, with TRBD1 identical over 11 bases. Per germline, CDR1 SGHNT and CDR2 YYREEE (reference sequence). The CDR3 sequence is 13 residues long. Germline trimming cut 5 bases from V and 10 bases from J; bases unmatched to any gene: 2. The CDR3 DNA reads TGTGCCAGCAGGGGACAGGGGGAATCACCCCTCCACTTT. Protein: CASRGQGESPLHF.

The CDR3 here is CASSQGISGRETQYF. The CDR3 DNA is TGTGCCAGCAGCCAAGGAATTTCAGGGCGAGAGACCCAGTACTTC. The chain combines TRBV3-1 with TRBJ2-5, with D possibly matching TRBD1 (5 bases). Germline-derived CDR1 and CDR2 are LGHDT and YNNKEL (reference sequence). CDR3 size: 15 residues. The germline V and J ends were trimmed by 1 base and 4 bases, with 13 bases remaining between them.

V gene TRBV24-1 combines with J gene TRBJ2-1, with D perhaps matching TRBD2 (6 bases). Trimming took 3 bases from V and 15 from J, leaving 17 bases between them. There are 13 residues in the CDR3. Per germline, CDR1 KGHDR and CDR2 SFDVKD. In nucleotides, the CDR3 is TGTGCCACCAGTGATCAACGGGAGCCGGTATCGTTCTTC. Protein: CATSDQREPVSFF.

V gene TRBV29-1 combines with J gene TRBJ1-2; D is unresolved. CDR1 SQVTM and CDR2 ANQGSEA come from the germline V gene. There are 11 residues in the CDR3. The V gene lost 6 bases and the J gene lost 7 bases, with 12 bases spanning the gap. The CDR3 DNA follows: TGCAGCGTGGACGGTTCGGGTGGCTACACCTTC. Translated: CSVDGSGGYTF.

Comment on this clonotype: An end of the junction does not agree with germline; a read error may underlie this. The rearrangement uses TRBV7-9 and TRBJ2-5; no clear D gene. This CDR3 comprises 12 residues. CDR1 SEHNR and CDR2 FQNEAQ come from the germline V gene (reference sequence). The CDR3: CASSPPAEPQYF. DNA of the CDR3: TGTGCCAGCTCACCCCCTGCAGAGCCCCAGTACTTC.

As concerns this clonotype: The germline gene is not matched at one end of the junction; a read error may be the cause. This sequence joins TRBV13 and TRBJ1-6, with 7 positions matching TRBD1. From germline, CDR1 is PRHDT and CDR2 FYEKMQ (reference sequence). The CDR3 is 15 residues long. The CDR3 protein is CASRPGTAYNPPLHF. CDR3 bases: TGTGCCAGCAGACCAGGGACAGCTTATAATCCACCCCTCCACTTT.

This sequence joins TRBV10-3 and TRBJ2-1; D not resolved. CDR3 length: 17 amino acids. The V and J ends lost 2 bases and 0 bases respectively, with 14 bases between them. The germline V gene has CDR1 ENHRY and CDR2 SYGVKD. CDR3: CAISESVQASSYNEQFF. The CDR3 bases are TGTGCCATCAGTGAGAGTGTCCAGGCAAGCTCCTACAATGAGCAGTTCTTC.

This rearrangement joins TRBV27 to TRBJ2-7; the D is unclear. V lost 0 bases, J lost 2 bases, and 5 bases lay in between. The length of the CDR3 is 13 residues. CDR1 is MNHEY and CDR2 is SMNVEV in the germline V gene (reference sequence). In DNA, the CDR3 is TGTGCCAGCAGTTTATCCAGAACCTACGAGCAGTACTTC. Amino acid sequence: CASSLSRTYEQYF.